This T cell receptor beta chain was identified during a study of T-cell memory formation after mild COVID-19. V was pared by 6 bases and J by 10 bases, with 15 bases between. Germline CDR1 reads ENHRY; CDR2 reads SYGVKD. The CDR3 runs 12 residues. This clonotype was detected a few times. TCRdb analysed the 5' RACE reads with MiXCR anew, one entry per CDR3 protein. Among fewer than 450,000 distinct CDR3 sequences listed, 20% to 25% were seen once. The source of this sequence is an adult woman who had mild COVID-19 (a few samples of this study predate the infection). Cell type and time point are not known. The chain uses TRBV10-3 and TRBJ1-1; maybe TRBD1 (6 bases). Material for sequencing was PBMCs or a T cell subset sorted from them (not recorded which). The CDR3: CAIRALAGAAFF. CDR3 bases: TGTGCCATCAGGGCTTTGGCAGGGGCAGCTTTCTTT.